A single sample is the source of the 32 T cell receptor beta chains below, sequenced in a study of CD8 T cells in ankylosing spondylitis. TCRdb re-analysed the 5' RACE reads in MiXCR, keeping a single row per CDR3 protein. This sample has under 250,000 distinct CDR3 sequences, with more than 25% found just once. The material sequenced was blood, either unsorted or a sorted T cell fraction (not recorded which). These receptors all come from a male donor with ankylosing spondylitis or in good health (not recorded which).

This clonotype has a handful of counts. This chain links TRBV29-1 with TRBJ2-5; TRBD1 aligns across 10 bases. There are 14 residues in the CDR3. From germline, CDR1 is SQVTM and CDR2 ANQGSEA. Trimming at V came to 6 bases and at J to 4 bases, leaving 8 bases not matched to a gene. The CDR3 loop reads CSVWGTGVAETQYF. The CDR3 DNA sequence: TGCAGCGTATGGGGGACAGGGGTGGCAGAGACCCAGTACTTC. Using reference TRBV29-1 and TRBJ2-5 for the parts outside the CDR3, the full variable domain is SAVISQKPSRDICQRGTSLTIQCQVDSQVTMMFWYRQQPGQSLTLIATANQGSEATYESGFVIDKFPISRPNLTFSTLTVSNMSPEDSSIYLCSVWGTGVAETQYFGPGTRLLVL.

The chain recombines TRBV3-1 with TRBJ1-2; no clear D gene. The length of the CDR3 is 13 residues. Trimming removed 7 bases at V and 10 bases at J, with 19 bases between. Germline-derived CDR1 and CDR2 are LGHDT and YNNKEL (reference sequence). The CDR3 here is CASTPGGQADYTF. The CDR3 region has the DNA TGTGCCAGCACCCCAGGAGGCCAGGCGGACTACACCTTC.

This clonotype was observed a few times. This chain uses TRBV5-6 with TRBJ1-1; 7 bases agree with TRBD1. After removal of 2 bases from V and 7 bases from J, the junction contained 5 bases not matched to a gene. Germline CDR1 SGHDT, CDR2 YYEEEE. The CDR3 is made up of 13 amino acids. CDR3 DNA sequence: TGTGCCAGCAGCTTTGACCCAGGGGGTGAAGCTTTCTTT. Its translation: CASSFDPGGEAFF.

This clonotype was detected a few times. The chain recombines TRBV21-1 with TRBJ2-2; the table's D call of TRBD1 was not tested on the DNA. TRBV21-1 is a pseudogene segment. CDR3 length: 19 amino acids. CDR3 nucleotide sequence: TGTGCCAGCAGCAAAGCGACCCGGGACAGGGATGAGAACACCGGGGAGCTGTTTTTT. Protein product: CASSKATRDRDENTGELFF.

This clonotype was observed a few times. The DNA of the CDR3 is TGTGCCAGCAGGCTAAACTGGTTCACTGAAGCTTTCTTT. Its protein product is CASRLNWFTEAFF. The rearrangement links TRBV12-3 or TRBV12-4 to TRBJ1-1; no clear D. Trimming took off 6 bases at V and 4 bases at J, with 12 bases between the two ends. The CDR3 covers 13 residues.

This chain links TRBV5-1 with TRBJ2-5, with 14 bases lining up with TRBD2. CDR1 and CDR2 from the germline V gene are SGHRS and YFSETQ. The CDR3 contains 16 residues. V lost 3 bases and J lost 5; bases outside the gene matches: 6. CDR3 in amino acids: CASSSRLAGGVETQYF. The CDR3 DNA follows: TGCGCCAGCAGCTCACGACTAGCGGGGGGGGTCGAGACCCAGTACTTC.

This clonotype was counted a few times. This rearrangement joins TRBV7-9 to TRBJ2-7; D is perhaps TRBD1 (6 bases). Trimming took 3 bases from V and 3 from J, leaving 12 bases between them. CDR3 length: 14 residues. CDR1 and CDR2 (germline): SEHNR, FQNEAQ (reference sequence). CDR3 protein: CASSLGQGFYEQYF. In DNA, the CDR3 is TGTGCCAGCAGCTTGGGGCAGGGGTTCTACGAGCAGTACTTC.

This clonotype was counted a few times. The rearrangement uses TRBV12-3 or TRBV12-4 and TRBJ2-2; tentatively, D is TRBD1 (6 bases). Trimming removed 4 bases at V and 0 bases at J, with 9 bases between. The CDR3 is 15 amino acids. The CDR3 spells CASSSGTPNTGELFF. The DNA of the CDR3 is TGTGCCAGCAGTTCGGGGACACCGAACACCGGGGAGCTGTTTTTT.

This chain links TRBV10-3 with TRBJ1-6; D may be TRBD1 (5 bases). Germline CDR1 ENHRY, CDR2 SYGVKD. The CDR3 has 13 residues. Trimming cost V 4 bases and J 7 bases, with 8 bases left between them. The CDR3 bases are TGTGCCATCAGTGTCGCAGGGAATTCACCCCTCCACTTT. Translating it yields CAISVAGNSPLHF.

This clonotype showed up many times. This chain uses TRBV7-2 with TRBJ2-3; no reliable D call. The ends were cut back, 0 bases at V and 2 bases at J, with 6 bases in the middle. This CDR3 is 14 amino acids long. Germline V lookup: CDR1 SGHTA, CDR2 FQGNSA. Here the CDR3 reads CASSLAVNTDTQYF. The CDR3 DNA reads TGTGCCAGCAGCTTAGCAGTTAACACAGATACGCAGTATTTT.

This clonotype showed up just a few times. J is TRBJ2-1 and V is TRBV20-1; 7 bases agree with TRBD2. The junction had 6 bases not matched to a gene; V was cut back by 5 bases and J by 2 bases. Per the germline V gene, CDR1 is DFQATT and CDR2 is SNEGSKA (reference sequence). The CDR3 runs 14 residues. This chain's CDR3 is CSASPGLAYNEQFF. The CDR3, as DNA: TGCAGTGCTTCCCCCGGACTAGCCTACAATGAGCAGTTCTTC.

The CDR3 region is CASSFSIPRTGSNIQYF. CDR3 nucleotide sequence: TGTGCCAGCAGCTTCTCAATCCCGAGGACAGGGTCGAACATTCAGTACTTC. The J gene is TRBJ2-4, the V gene TRBV5-6, with 8 bases aligning to TRBD1. CDR1 and CDR2 (germline): SGHDT, YYEEEE. The CDR3 sequence is 17 residues long. V gave up 2 bases and J gave up 7 bases; unmatched junction bases: 14.

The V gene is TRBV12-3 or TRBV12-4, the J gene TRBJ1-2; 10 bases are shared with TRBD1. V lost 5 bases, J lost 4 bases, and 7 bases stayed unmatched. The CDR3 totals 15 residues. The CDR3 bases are TGTGCCAGCAGTCCCAAGGGACAGGGGATCTATGGCTACACCTTC. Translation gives CASSPKGQGIYGYTF.

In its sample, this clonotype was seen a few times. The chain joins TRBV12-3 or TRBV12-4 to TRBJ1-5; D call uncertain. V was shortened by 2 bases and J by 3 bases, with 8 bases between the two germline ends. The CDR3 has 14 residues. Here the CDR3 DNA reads TGTGCCAGCAGTTTAATTGGGTACAATCAGCCCCAGCATTTT. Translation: CASSLIGYNQPQHF.

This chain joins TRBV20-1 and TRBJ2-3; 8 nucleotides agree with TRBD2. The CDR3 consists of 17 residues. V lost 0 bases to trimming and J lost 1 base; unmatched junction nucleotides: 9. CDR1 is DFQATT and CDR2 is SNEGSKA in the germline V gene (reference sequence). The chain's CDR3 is CSARDTDETSGTDTQYF. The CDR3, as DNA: TGCAGTGCTAGAGACACCGATGAGACTAGCGGCACAGATACGCAGTATTTT.

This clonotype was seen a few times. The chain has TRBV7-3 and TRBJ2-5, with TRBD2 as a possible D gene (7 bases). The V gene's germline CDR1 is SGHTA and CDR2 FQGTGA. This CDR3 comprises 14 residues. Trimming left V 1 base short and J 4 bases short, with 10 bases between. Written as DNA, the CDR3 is TGTGCCAGCAGCTTAATCGGGGGGCGAGAGACCCAGTACTTC. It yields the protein CASSLIGGRETQYF.

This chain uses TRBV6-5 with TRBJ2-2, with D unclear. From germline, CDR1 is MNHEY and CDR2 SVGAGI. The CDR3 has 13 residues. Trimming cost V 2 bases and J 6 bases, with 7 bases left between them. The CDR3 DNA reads TGTGCCAGCAGTTACCTGGGCCCCGGGGAGCTGTTTTTT. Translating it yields CASSYLGPGELFF.

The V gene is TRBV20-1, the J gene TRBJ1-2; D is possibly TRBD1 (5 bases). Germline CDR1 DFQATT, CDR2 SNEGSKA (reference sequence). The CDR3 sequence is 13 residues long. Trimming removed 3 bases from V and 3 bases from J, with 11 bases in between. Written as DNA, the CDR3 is TGCAGTGCTAGTGCCGGGACGGACTATGGCTACACCTTC. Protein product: CSASAGTDYGYTF.

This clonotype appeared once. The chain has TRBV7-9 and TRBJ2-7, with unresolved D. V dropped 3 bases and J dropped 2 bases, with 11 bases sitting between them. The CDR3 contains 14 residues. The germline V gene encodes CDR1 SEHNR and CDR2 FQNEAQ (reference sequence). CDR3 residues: CASSFSGRTYEQYF. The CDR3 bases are TGTGCCAGCAGCTTTTCCGGCAGGACCTACGAGCAGTACTTC. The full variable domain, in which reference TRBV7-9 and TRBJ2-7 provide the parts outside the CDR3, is DTGVSQNPRHKITKRGQNVTFRCDPISEHNRLYWYRQTLGQGPEFLTYFQNEAQLEKSRLLSDRFSAERPKGSFSTLEIQRTEQGDSAMYLCASSFSGRTYEQYFGPGTRLTVT.

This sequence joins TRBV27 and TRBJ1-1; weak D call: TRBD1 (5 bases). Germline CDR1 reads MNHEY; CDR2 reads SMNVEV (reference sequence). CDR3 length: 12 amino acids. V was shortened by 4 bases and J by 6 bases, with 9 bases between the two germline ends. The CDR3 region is CASSSGRAEAFF. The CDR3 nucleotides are TGTGCCAGCAGTTCGGGACGTGCTGAAGCTTTCTTT.

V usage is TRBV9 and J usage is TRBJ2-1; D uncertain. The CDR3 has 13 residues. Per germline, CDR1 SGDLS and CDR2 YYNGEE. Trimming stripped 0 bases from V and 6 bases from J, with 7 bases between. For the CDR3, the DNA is TGTGCCAGCAGCGTAGCTGAGGCCAATGAGCAGTTCTTC. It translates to CASSVAEANEQFF.

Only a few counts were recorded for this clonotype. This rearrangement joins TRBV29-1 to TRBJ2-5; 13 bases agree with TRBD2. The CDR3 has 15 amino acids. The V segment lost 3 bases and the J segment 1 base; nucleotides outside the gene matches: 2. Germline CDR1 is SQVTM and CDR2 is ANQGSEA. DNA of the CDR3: TGCAGCGTTGAGACTAGCGGGGGGTTCCAAGAGACCCAGTACTTC. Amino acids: CSVETSGGFQETQYF.

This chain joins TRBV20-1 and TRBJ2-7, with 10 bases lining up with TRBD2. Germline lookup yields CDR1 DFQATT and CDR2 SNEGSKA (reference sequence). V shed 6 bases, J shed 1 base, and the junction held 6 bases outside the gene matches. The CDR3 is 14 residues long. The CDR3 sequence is CSAATSGRSYEQYF. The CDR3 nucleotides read TGCAGTGCAGCGACTAGCGGGCGTTCCTACGAGCAGTACTTC.

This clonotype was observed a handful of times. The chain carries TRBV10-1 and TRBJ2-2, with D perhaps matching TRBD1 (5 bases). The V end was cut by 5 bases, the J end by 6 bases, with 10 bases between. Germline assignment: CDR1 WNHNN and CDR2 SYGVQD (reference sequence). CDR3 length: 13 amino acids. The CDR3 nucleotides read TGCGCCAGCAGTAAATCCAGGGCCGGGGAGCTGTTTTTT. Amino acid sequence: CASSKSRAGELFF.

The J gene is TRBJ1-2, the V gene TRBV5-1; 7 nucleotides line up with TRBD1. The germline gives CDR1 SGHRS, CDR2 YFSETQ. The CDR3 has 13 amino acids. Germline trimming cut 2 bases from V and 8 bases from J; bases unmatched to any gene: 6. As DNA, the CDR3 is TGCGCCAGCAGCTTCGGGCAGGGGGAAGGCTACACCTTC. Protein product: CASSFGQGEGYTF. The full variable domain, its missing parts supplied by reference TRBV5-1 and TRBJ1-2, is KAGVTQTPRYLIKTRGQQVTLSCSPISGHRSVSWYQQTPGQGLQFLFEYFSETQRNKGNFPGRFSGRQFSNSRSEMNVSTLELGDSALYLCASSFGQGEGYTFGSGTRLTVV.

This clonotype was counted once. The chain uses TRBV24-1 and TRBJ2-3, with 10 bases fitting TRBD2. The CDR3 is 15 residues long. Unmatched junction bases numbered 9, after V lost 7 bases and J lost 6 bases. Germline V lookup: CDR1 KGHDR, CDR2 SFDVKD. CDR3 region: CATSDERGGGDTQYF. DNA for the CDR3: TGTGCCACCAGCGACGAGCGGGGGGGCGGCGATACGCAGTATTTT.

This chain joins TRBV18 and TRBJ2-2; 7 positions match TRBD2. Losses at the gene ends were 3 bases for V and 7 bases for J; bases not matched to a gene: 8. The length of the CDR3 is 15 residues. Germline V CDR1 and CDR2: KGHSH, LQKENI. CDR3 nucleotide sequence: TGTGCCAGCTCACCTCAAGCTAGCGGTGGCGGGGAGCTGTTTTTT. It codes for CASSPQASGGGELFF.

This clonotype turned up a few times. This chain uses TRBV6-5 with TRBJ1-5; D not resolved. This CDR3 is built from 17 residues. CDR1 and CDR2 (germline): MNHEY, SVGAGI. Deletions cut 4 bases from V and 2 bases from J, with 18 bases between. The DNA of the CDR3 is TGTGCCAGCAGTTCTCTCCCGGCCGGGTTCGGCAATCAGCCCCAGCATTTT. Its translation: CASSSLPAGFGNQPQHF.

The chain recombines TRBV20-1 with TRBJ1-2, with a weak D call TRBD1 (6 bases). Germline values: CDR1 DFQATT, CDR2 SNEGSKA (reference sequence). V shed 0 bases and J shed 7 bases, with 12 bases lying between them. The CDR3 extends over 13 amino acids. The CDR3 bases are TGCAGTGCTAGAGACGGGGGGCCATCTGGCTACACCTTC. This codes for CSARDGGPSGYTF.

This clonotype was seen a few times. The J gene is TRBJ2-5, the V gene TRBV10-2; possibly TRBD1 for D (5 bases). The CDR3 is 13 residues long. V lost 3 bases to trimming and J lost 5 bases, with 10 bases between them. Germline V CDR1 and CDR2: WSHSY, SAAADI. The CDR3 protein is CASSDGAWETQYF. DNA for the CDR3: TGCGCCAGCAGTGATGGGGCTTGGGAGACCCAGTACTTC.

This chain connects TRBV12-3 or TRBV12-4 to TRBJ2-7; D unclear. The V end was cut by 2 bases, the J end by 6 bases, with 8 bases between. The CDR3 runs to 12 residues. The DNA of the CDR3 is TGTGCCAGCAGTTTAATTTTTCGCGAGCAGTACTTC. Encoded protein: CASSLIFREQYF.

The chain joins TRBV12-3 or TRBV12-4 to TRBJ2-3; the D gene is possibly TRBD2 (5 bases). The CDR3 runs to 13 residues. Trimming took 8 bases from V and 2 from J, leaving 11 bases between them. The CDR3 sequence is CASQSGDTDTQYF. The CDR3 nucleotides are TGTGCCAGCCAGAGCGGCGACACAGATACGCAGTATTTT.